This T cell receptor beta chain was captured by sequencing in a study of shared clonotypes between healthy human individuals. Study findings and constraints: What naive subsets generally showed was a larger estimated richness than memory subsets showed.

Genomic DNA belonging to each subset was distributed in equal measure over several immunoSEQ plates. Using immunoSEQ multiplex PCR, the repertoire was profiled, and TCRdb retains in-frame clones only, with some absent. The sample gives about 590,000 clones, nearly 97% of which show up once; roughly 0.1% is in the top ten. In germline, CDR1 is SGHRS, CDR2 YFSETQ. V shed 4 bases, J shed 0 bases, and the junction held 6 bases outside the gene matches. This CDR3 has 15 residues. A word on this clone: Its antigen is still unknown.

The naive CD8 subset, CD45RO-negative cells positively selected for CCR7, excluded terminally differentiated effector memory CD45RA+ cells. The receptor's source is a woman in her 30s in good health. The chain joins TRBV5-1 to TRBJ1-1; 7 bases align to TRBD1. Sequences were obtained from naive CD8+ T cells sorted from blood. The CDR3: CASSNRQGMNTEAFF. The CDR3 DNA sequence: TGCGCCAGCAGCAACCGACAGGGCATGAACACTGAAGCTTTCTTT. Full variable domain (missing parts from reference TRBV5-1 and TRBJ1-1): KAGVTQTPRYLIKTRGQQVTLSCSPISGHRSVSWYQQTPGQGLQFLFEYFSETQRNKGNFPGRFSGRQFSNSRSEMNVSTLELGDSALYLCASSNRQGMNTEAFFGQGTRLTVV.